The next 15 T cell receptor beta chains were all read from a single sample in a study of cytomegalovirus exposure and HLA in healthy donors. PCR amplification relied on 60 Vbeta primers (plus 13 Jbeta primers). Produced via immunoSEQ multiplex PCR; TCRdb's table is partial and in-frame only. The sample contains 95,000 to 150,000 clones, roughly four fifths of which appear only once. The sample comprised PBMCs. These receptors originate from a middle-aged woman in good health and CMV-seronegative.

This clone was seen once. V gene TRBV28 combines with J gene TRBJ2-7; the match to TRBD2 covers 9 bases. The CDR3 consists of 14 residues. V lost 6 bases to trimming and J lost 3 bases; unmatched junction nucleotides: 6. The V gene's germline CDR1 is MDHEN and CDR2 SYDVKM. The CDR3 DNA is TGTGCCAGCAGCAATAGCGGGAGTTTCTACGAGCAGTACTTC. Translated, it gives CASSNSGSFYEQYF.

The chain couples TRBV7-9 to TRBJ1-3; no clear D gene. Germline V lookup: CDR1 SEHNR, CDR2 FQNEAQ (reference sequence). The CDR3 has 13 residues. V lost 5 bases and J lost 5, with 10 bases in between. The CDR3 DNA sequence: TGTGCCAGCAGCACTAGCGGGAGAAACACCATATATTTT. Translation: CASSTSGRNTIYF.

The chain has TRBV25-1 and TRBJ1-2; 7 bases are a match to TRBD1. CDR3 size: 12 residues. The V segment lost 7 bases and the J segment 4 bases; nucleotides outside the gene matches: 3. Germline CDR1 and CDR2: MGHDK and SYGVNS. CDR3 in amino acids: CASNRDSYGYTF. CDR3 DNA: TGTGCCAGCAATCGGGACAGCTATGGCTACACCTTC.

In its sample, this clone was seen a few times. V and J are TRBV29-1 and TRBJ1-1; 10 bases are a match to TRBD1. V gave up 4 bases and J gave up 5 bases; unmatched junction bases: 1. The CDR3 has 12 residues. The germline V gene encodes CDR1 SQVTM and CDR2 ANQGSEA. The CDR3 reads CSVGTGGTEAFF. The CDR3, as DNA: TGCAGCGTTGGGACAGGGGGGACTGAAGCTTTCTTT.

This clone was counted between two and nine times. The chain has TRBV18 and TRBJ1-2; 8 bases match TRBD1. This CDR3 is built from 16 residues. J lost 0 bases, V lost 6 bases, and 9 bases had no gene match. CDR1 and CDR2 (germline): KGHSH, LQKENI. The CDR3: CASSGDRTTSNYGYTF. In DNA, the CDR3 is TGTGCCAGCTCGGGGGACAGGACCACCTCTAACTATGGCTACACCTTC.

This chain joins TRBV10-2 and TRBJ2-1; TRBD2 aligns across 9 bases. From germline, CDR1 is WSHSY and CDR2 SAAADI. The junction had 10 bases not matched to a gene; V was cut back by 3 bases and J by 7 bases. CDR3 length: 16 amino acids. Written as DNA, the CDR3 is TGCGCCAGCAGTGATGGTAGTAGCGGGAGAGGTAATGAGCAGTTCTTC. It is translated as CASSDGSSGRGNEQFF.

The chain employs TRBV2 and TRBJ2-5; 12 bases are a match to TRBD1. The CDR3 runs 16 residues. V shed 6 bases, J shed 5 bases, and the junction held 10 bases outside the gene matches. The V gene's germline CDR1 is SNHLY and CDR2 FYNNEI. The CDR3 is CASRAGTGGAVETQYF. CDR3 bases: TGTGCCAGCAGGGCCGGGACAGGGGGCGCGGTCGAGACCCAGTACTTC.

The chain carries TRBV2 and TRBJ2-5; weak D call: TRBD2 (7 bases). The CDR3 is made up of 15 amino acids. CDR1 is SNHLY and CDR2 is FYNNEI in the germline V gene. The ends were cut back, 6 bases at V and 2 bases at J, with 16 bases in the middle. The CDR3 is CASRRGGGPQETQYF. The CDR3 DNA is TGTGCCAGCAGGAGAGGGGGAGGGCCTCAAGAGACCCAGTACTTC.

The V gene is TRBV11-3, the J gene TRBJ1-3; tentatively, D is TRBD1 (6 bases). Germline loops: CDR1 SGHNT, CDR2 YENEEA. The length of the CDR3 is 18 residues. Trimming removed 2 bases from V and 3 bases from J, with 20 bases in between. Here the CDR3 reads CASSLSYPPTGLGNTIYF. The CDR3 bases are TGTGCCAGCAGCTTATCCTACCCACCCACAGGGCTTGGAAACACCATATATTTT. Drawing the rest from reference TRBV11-3 and TRBJ1-3, the complete variable domain is EAGVVQSPRYKIIEKKQPVAFWCNPISGHNTLYWYLQNLGQGPELLIRYENEEAVDDSQLPKDRFSAERLKGVDSTLKIQPAELGDSAVYLCASSLSYPPTGLGNTIYFGEGSWLTVV.

The sample holds a few counts of this clone. The CDR3, as DNA: TGTGCCAGCGGAACAGGGGGCAGGGGCTACGAGCAGTACTTC. Translated: CASGTGGRGYEQYF. J is TRBJ2-7 and V is TRBV28, with TRBD1 matching 9 bases. Germline V lookup: CDR1 MDHEN, CDR2 SYDVKM. Trimming at V came to 8 bases and at J to 3 bases, leaving 8 bases not matched to a gene. The CDR3 is 14 residues long. Variable domain in full (rest from reference TRBV28 and TRBJ2-7): DVKVTQSSRYLVKRTGEKVFLECVQDMDHENMFWYRQDPGLGLRLIYFSYDVKMKEKGDIPEGYSVSREKKERFSLILESASTNQTSMYLCASGTGGRGYEQYFGPGTRLTVT.

This clone was seen a single time. The V call is TRBV7-2, the J call TRBJ1-2, with TRBD1 matching over 7 bases. The J segment lost 2 bases and the V segment lost 5 bases, leaving 2 bases of the junction unmatched. The CDR3 has 13 residues. CDR1 is SGHTA, CDR2 FQGNSA, per germline. CDR3 residues: CASSPDRNYGYTF. The CDR3 region has the DNA TGTGCCAGCAGCCCGGACAGGAACTATGGCTACACCTTC.

The rearrangement joins TRBV6-4 to TRBJ2-1; TRBD2 matches at 12 bases. Germline trimming cut 5 bases from V and 10 bases from J; bases unmatched to any gene: 9. The germline V gene encodes CDR1 MRHNA and CDR2 SNTAGT. The CDR3 consists of 15 residues. CDR3 region: CASSKLAGGLEEQFF. As DNA, the CDR3 is TGTGCCAGCAGTAAACTAGCGGGAGGACTTGAAGAGCAGTTCTTC.

This chain joins TRBV5-6 and TRBJ2-3; 7 bases fit TRBD2. The CDR3 is made up of 16 amino acids. V shed 6 bases and J 0 bases; nucleotides not matched to a gene: 10. Germline loops: CDR1 SGHDT, CDR2 YYEEEE. The DNA of the CDR3 is TGTGCCAGCACCATTTTGGCGGGAGATAGCACAGATACGCAGTATTTT. Translation gives CASTILAGDSTDTQYF.

As regards this clone: At one boundary the junction diverges from the germline segment, which might be a read error. The chain is built from TRBV5-4 and TRBJ2-6; tentatively, D is TRBD1 (5 bases). CDR1 and CDR2 from the germline V gene are SGHNT and YYREEE (reference sequence). The CDR3 length is 15 residues. CDR3 bases: TGTGCCAGCGAATTCGCGAGCTCTGGGGCCAACGGCCTGACTTTC. Residues: CASEFASSGANGLTF.

The rearrangement uses TRBV5-6 and TRBJ1-5; D possibly corresponds to TRBD1 (5 bases). This CDR3 region has 12 residues. Germline lookup yields CDR1 SGHDT and CDR2 YYEEEE. V shed 3 bases and J shed 7 bases, with 8 bases lying between them. The CDR3 reads CASSSQGQPQHF. CDR3 DNA: TGTGCCAGCAGCTCCCAGGGACAGCCCCAGCATTTT.